These 13 T cell receptor beta chains originate from one sample sequenced in a study of shared clonotypes between healthy human individuals. Clones were read by immunoSEQ multiplex PCR, and TCRdb kept only the in-frame ones, dropping some. The profile shows roughly 2.4 million clones, 90% to 96% of them singletons. The sample comprised naive CD4+ T cells sorted from blood. Subset meaning: CD45RA+ positively selected. The receptors come from a man younger than 30 in good health.

The rearrangement links TRBV14 to TRBJ2-2; unclear D gene. Between the trimmed V and J ends, which lost 4 bases and 5 bases, there was a span of 11 bases. Germline values: CDR1 SGHDN, CDR2 FVKESK. The CDR3 has 14 residues. DNA of the CDR3: TGTGCCAGCAGCCGACCTTTAAGTACCGGGGAGCTGTTTTTT. Translated: CASSRPLSTGELFF.

CDR3 sequence: CASSPPGQANEQFF. The CDR3 DNA sequence: TGTGCCAGCAGCCCTCCGGGACAAGCCAATGAGCAGTTCTTC. The gene calls are TRBV7-9 and TRBJ2-1; tentative D call: TRBD1 (6 bases). CDR1 and CDR2 from the germline V gene are SEHNR and FQNEAQ (reference sequence). The CDR3 extends over 14 amino acids. Trimming stripped 5 bases from V and 6 bases from J, with 14 bases between.

The V gene is TRBV6-5, the J gene TRBJ1-1; 8 positions match TRBD1. The V gene end was trimmed by 4 bases and the J gene end by 2 bases; junction bases not matched to a gene: 6. The CDR3 has 15 amino acids. Germline V gene data show CDR1 as MNHEY and CDR2 as SVGAGI. The CDR3: CASSSWAGGNTEAFF. The CDR3 nucleotides are TGTGCCAGCAGTTCATGGGCAGGGGGCAACACTGAAGCTTTCTTT.

The J gene is TRBJ2-7, the V gene TRBV7-2; TRBD1 agrees at 7 bases. Unmatched junction bases numbered 13, after V lost 6 bases and J lost 5 bases. The length of the CDR3 is 15 residues. Germline-derived CDR1 and CDR2 are SGHTA and FQGNSA. CDR3 coding DNA: TGTGCCAGCAGTTCCCGGGGACAGCGAGGGCACGAGCAGTACTTC. It encodes CASSSRGQRGHEQYF. The full variable domain, with the rest looked up from reference TRBV7-2 and TRBJ2-7, is GAGVSQSPSNKVTEKGKDVELRCDPISGHTALYWYRQSLGQGLEFLIYFQGNSAPDKSGLPSDRFSAERTGGSVSTLTIQRTQQEDSAVYLCASSSRGQRGHEQYFGPGTRLTVT.

The rearrangement joins TRBV6-5 to TRBJ2-1, with D unresolved. This CDR3 spans 15 amino acids. Trimming left V 2 bases short and J 4 bases short, with 12 bases between. Germline lookup yields CDR1 MNHEY and CDR2 SVGAGI. The CDR3 here is CASSYVSMGYNEQFF. The CDR3 nucleotides are TGTGCCAGCAGTTACGTCTCGATGGGTTACAATGAGCAGTTCTTC.

The V and J genes are TRBV2 and TRBJ2-5; 11 positions match TRBD1. Looked up from germline, CDR1 is SNHLY and CDR2 is FYNNEI. Trimming took 5 bases from V and 4 from J; bases not matched to a gene: 9. The CDR3 spans 16 residues. CDR3: CASSFFGQGAGETQYF. The CDR3 coding sequence is TGTGCCAGCAGTTTTTTCGGACAGGGGGCAGGAGAGACCCAGTACTTC.

The rearrangement joins TRBV6-4 to TRBJ2-7, with 13 positions matching TRBD2. The CDR3 extends over 21 amino acids. From germline, CDR1 is MRHNA and CDR2 SNTAGT. The trim removed 6 bases at V and 5 bases at J, leaving 25 bases unmatched. The CDR3 bases are TGTGCCAGCAGAGACCAAACCCCACTAGCGGGAGGGATACCCCTTGGGGACGAGCAGTACTTC. Protein: CASRDQTPLAGGIPLGDEQYF.

This chain connects TRBV18 to TRBJ2-7, with 7 nucleotides matching TRBD1. Trimming took 3 bases from V and 2 from J; bases not matched to a gene: 4. Germline V gives CDR1 KGHSH, CDR2 LQKENI. This CDR3 has 14 residues. The CDR3 DNA sequence: TGTGCCAGCTCACCGGGACAGATTACCTACGAGCAGTACTTC. This translates into CASSPGQITYEQYF.

The J gene is TRBJ2-3, the V gene TRBV1; the D call of TRBD2 is as the table states it, not checked on the DNA. TRBV1 is deemed a pseudogene. The CDR3 consists of 20 residues. As DNA, the CDR3 is TGCACCAGCAGCCAAGATGGACTAGCGGGAGGGCTACACGTTACAGATACGCAGTATTTT. Translation: CTSSQDGLAGGLHVTDTQYF.

This clone has only a few counts. The chain recombines TRBV30 with TRBJ1-5, with 7 bases that match TRBD1. V lost 5 bases to trimming and J lost 3 bases; unmatched junction nucleotides: 1. Germline assignment: CDR1 GTSNPN and CDR2 SVGIG (reference sequence). This CDR3 region has 12 residues. CDR3 residues: CAWDRVNQPQHF. CDR3 bases: TGTGCCTGGGACAGGGTCAATCAGCCCCAGCATTTT.

This sequence joins TRBV19 and TRBJ1-5; 7 bases match TRBD1. V gave up 7 bases and J gave up 2 bases; unmatched junction bases: 11. There are 16 residues in the CDR3. Germline-derived CDR1 and CDR2 are LNHDA and SQIVND (reference sequence). In DNA, the CDR3 is TGTGCCAGTACGGAACAGGGGATCACTGGCAATCAGCCCCAGCATTTT. It yields the protein CASTEQGITGNQPQHF. Full variable domain (remainder filled in from reference TRBV19 and TRBJ1-5): DGGITQSPKYLFRKEGQNVTLSCEQNLNHDAMYWYRQDPGQGLRLIYYSQIVNDFQKGDIAEGYSVSREKKESFPLTVTSAQKNPTAFYLCASTEQGITGNQPQHFGDGTRLSIL.

The chain is built from TRBV5-1 and TRBJ1-4, with D possibly matching TRBD1 (5 bases). The CDR3 is 14 amino acids. V was cut by 2 bases and J by 8 bases, with 13 bases left in between. The V gene's germline CDR1 is SGHRS and CDR2 YFSETQ. CDR3 sequence (DNA): TGCGCCAGCAGCTTTCAGGGTTCGGGCGAAAAACTGTTTTTT. This sequence encodes CASSFQGSGEKLFF.

Notes on this clone: Other DNA sequences within the sample encode an identical CDR3. This rearrangement joins TRBV28 to TRBJ1-2, with 9 bases that match TRBD1. Trimming at V came to 6 bases and at J to 4 bases, leaving 3 bases not matched to a gene. The CDR3 sequence is 13 residues long. Germline loops: CDR1 MDHEN, CDR2 SYDVKM. The CDR3 sequence: CASSRDRAYGYTF. In DNA form, the CDR3 reads TGTGCCAGCAGCCGGGACAGGGCCTATGGCTACACCTTC.